What follows are 9 T cell receptor beta chains derived from one specimen sequenced in a study of breast tumors, draining lymph nodes, adjacent tissues (dated by TCRdb to about 2016). Lymph node samples came from the axillary draining lymph nodes of breast cancer patients. Libraries were built with multiplex PCR. The sequencer was an Illumina HiSeq 2000. TCRdb's own reprocessing of the public reads used fastp at Q25 and MiXCR and kept productive beta chains. Rows with one shared CDR3 protein collapse into an entry with the most common genes and DNA. This sample comprises some 150,000 distinct CDR3 sequences, 30% to 35% of them detected only once. The top ten constitute about 4.1% of the sample. The sequenced sample was axillary lymph node tissue. These receptors were taken from a female donor with breast cancer. Some clones in this sample may be carry-over from other donors' samples.

V gene TRBV14 combines with J gene TRBJ2-7; D possibly corresponds to TRBD1 (6 bases). The germline CDR1 and CDR2 sequences are SGHDN and FVKESK. CDR3 length equals 16 residues. The V and J ends lost 5 bases and 6 bases respectively, with 23 bases between them. CDR3 residues: CASSAPTGTLWSEQYF. CDR3 coding DNA: TGTGCCAGCAGCGCGCCGACCGGGACACTCTGGAGCGAGCAGTACTTC.

The CDR3 loop is CASSQVGIGSRQTQYF. As DNA, the CDR3 is TGTGCCAGCAGCCAAGTAGGGATAGGATCTAGGCAGACCCAGTACTTC. This chain joins TRBV3-1 and TRBJ2-5; D call uncertain. CDR1 and CDR2 from the germline V gene are LGHDT and YNNKEL (reference sequence). V was clipped by 1 base and J by 6 bases, with 18 bases between them. The CDR3 loop spans 16 amino acids.

The V gene is TRBV28, the J gene TRBJ2-7; no firm D call. Germline V lookup: CDR1 MDHEN, CDR2 SYDVKM. V was clipped by 7 bases and J by 2 bases, with 18 bases between them. CDR3 length: 15 residues. CDR3 DNA: TGTGCCAGCATCCCCGGTTCCGGTCCAACCTACGAGCAGTACTTC. This gives the protein CASIPGSGPTYEQYF. Full variable domain (missing parts from reference TRBV28 and TRBJ2-7): DVKVTQSSRYLVKRTGEKVFLECVQDMDHENMFWYRQDPGLGLRLIYFSYDVKMKEKGDIPEGYSVSREKKERFSLILESASTNQTSMYLCASIPGSGPTYEQYFGPGTRLTVT.

This clonotype was seen ten or more times. V is TRBV15 and J is TRBJ2-2; D gene ambiguous. CDR1 and CDR2 from the germline V gene are LNHNV and YYDKDF (reference sequence). The CDR3 runs to 17 residues. The V end was cut by 0 bases, the J end by 0 bases, with 11 bases between. CDR3 bases: TGTGCCACCAGCAGAGACCCCGACCCGACGAACACCGGGGAGCTGTTTTTT. Its translation: CATSRDPDPTNTGELFF.

This clonotype was seen at least ten times. The chain links TRBV7-2 to TRBJ2-7; tentative D call: TRBD1 (5 bases). Germline CDR1 is SGHTA and CDR2 is FQGNSA. V lost 7 bases, J lost 3 bases, and 10 bases lay in between. This CDR3 comprises 12 residues. The CDR3 sequence is CASTPDSYEQYF. CDR3 sequence (DNA): TGTGCCAGCACCCCCGACAGCTACGAGCAGTACTTC.

V gene TRBV5-1 combines with J gene TRBJ2-3, with TRBD2 matching over 13 bases. The V gene's germline CDR1 is SGHRS and CDR2 YFSETQ. The V and J ends lost 4 bases and 1 base, in that order; junction bases with no gene match: 3. The CDR3 covers 16 residues. CDR3 DNA: TGCGCCAGCAGCACTGGGACTAGCGGGGGCACAGATACGCAGTATTTT. This encodes CASSTGTSGGTDTQYF.

This clonotype was recorded at least ten times. V usage is TRBV6-5 and J usage is TRBJ1-5; D gene ambiguous. The germline V and J ends were trimmed by 6 bases and 7 bases, with 13 bases remaining between them. Germline assignment: CDR1 MNHEY and CDR2 SVGAGI. The CDR3 loop spans 13 amino acids. Here the CDR3 DNA reads TGTGCCAGCAGCACCATGCCGGGGCAGCCCCAGCATTTT. Translated: CASSTMPGQPQHF.

V gene TRBV12-3 or TRBV12-4 combines with J gene TRBJ2-5, with 11 bases that match TRBD1. The CDR3 contains 14 residues. The V segment lost 6 bases and the J segment 4 bases; nucleotides outside the gene matches: 4. CDR3 residues: CASREDRGRETQYF. As DNA, the CDR3 is TGTGCCAGCAGGGAGGACAGGGGGCGAGAGACCCAGTACTTC.

This chain joins TRBV9 and TRBJ2-5, with TRBD2 matching over 7 bases. The junction had 16 bases not matched to a gene; V was cut back by 4 bases and J by 7 bases. Germline CDR1 is SGDLS and CDR2 is YYNGEE. The CDR3 has 16 amino acids. Written as DNA, the CDR3 is TGTGCCAGCAGCTCCCCCGGGGGGTTTAAAAGAGGGACCCAGTACTTC. This codes for CASSSPGGFKRGTQYF.